One sample yielded the 27 T cell receptor beta chains listed below, sequenced in a study of T cells in Graves' hyperthyroidism and ophthalmopathy. What was amplified from RNA transcripts were TCR beta CDR3 regions. The TCR CDR3 first-round RT-PCR relied on the HTBI primer set. TCRdb ran MiXCR on the multiplex PCR reads and lists one entry per CDR3 protein. This sample yields a few hundred thousand distinct CDR3 sequences, of which just under 25% are seen a single time; about 73% belongs to the top ten. Sequences were obtained from blood. Receptors originate from a man aged 50-59 years with Graves' hyperthyroidism.

This clonotype has just a few counts. CDR3 DNA: TGTGCCAGCAGCCAAGAGGGGGTCATTCAGTACTTC. It codes for CASSQEGVIQYF. This sequence joins TRBV3-1 and TRBJ2-4; D assignment may be TRBD1 or TRBD2 (5 bases each). The CDR3 covers 12 residues. The germline V gene encodes CDR1 LGHDT and CDR2 YNNKEL (reference sequence). Trimming cost V 0 bases and J 9 bases, with 6 bases left between them.

The sample holds a few counts of this clonotype. CDR3 sequence reads: CASSSRGNTIYF. The CDR3 DNA sequence: TGTGCCAGCAGCTCGAGGGGAAACACCATATATTTT. The rearrangement uses TRBV11-3 and TRBJ1-3; D uncertain. Looked up from germline, CDR1 is SGHNT and CDR2 is YENEEA. The CDR3 runs 12 residues. Trimming removed 4 bases at V and 4 bases at J, with 5 bases between.

This chain uses TRBV15 with TRBJ2-7; D unresolved. Per the germline V gene, CDR1 is LNHNV and CDR2 is YYDKDF (reference sequence). Trimming shortened V by 3 bases and J by 3 bases, and 12 bases separated the two germline ends. This CDR3 has 14 residues. In DNA, the CDR3 is TGTGCCACCAGCAGTAGGCCCCTCGACTACGAGCAGTACTTC. Translated: CATSSRPLDYEQYF. Drawing the rest from reference TRBV15 and TRBJ2-7, the complete variable domain is DAMVIQNPRYQVTQFGKPVTLSCSQTLNHNVMYWYQQKSSQAPKLLFHYYDKDFNNEADTPDNFQSRRPNTSFCFLDIRSPGLGDTAMYLCATSSRPLDYEQYFGPGTRLTVT.

The chain links TRBV12-3 or TRBV12-4 to TRBJ2-3; D is undetermined. The V end was cut by 2 bases, the J end by 7 bases, with 10 bases between. The CDR3 sequence is 13 residues long. The DNA of the CDR3 is TGTGCCAGCAGTTTATTCCGGGCCAATACGCAGTATTTT. Translation gives CASSLFRANTQYF.

The chain couples TRBV14 to TRBJ2-5, with unresolved D. This CDR3 region has 16 residues. Germline CDR1 reads SGHDN; CDR2 reads FVKESK. Trimming stripped 6 bases from V and 2 bases from J, with 19 bases between. CDR3 coding DNA: TGTGCCAGCAGTTACTCCCTGGACCGGATTCAAGAGACCCAGTACTTC. Protein product: CASSYSLDRIQETQYF.

The table lists this clonotype with a few counts. V is TRBV28 and J is TRBJ1-1, with 7 positions matching TRBD1. The V gene's germline CDR1 is MDHEN and CDR2 SYDVKM. This CDR3 comprises 14 residues. V was pared by 6 bases and J by 6 bases, with 10 bases of the junction left unmatched. CDR3 nucleotides: TGTGCCAGCAGGAGGGGGCAGGGGTGGCCTGAAGCTTTCTTT. It translates to CASRRGQGWPEAFF.

This chain connects TRBV28 to TRBJ1-2; D uncertain. In germline, CDR1 is MDHEN, CDR2 SYDVKM. This CDR3 has 14 amino acids. Trimming took off 2 bases at V and 6 bases at J, with 13 bases between the two ends. The CDR3 is CASSLPPRGHGYTF. CDR3 nucleotide sequence: TGTGCCAGCAGTTTACCCCCTCGAGGGCATGGCTACACCTTC.

This rearrangement joins TRBV7-9 to TRBJ2-3; TRBD2 might be the D (6 bases). This CDR3 has 15 residues. Trimming cost V 2 bases and J 0 bases, with 9 bases left between them. Germline V gene data show CDR1 as SEHNR and CDR2 as FQNEAQ (reference sequence). CDR3 sequence: CASSLPGASTDTQYF. The DNA for the CDR3 is TGTGCCAGCAGCTTACCGGGAGCTAGCACAGATACGCAGTATTTT.

This rearrangement joins TRBV6-2 or TRBV6-3 to TRBJ2-1, with 7 bases that match TRBD2. The CDR3 extends over 16 amino acids. The trim removed 6 bases at V and 0 bases at J, leaving 8 bases unmatched. CDR1 and CDR2 (germline): MNHEY, SVGEGT. The CDR3 DNA reads as TGTGCCAGCAGGCCGAGTGGCGGGAGCTCCTACAATGAGCAGTTCTTC. Encoded protein: CASRPSGGSSYNEQFF.

V usage is TRBV20-1 and J usage is TRBJ2-2; 9 bases fit TRBD2. There are 17 residues in the CDR3. Germline V gene sequence: CDR1 DFQATT, CDR2 SNEGSKA (reference sequence). Trimming took 1 base from V and 2 from J; bases not matched to a gene: 8. For the CDR3, the DNA is TGCAGTGCTAGAGGTTTTACTAGCGGGCGTAACACCGGGGAGCTGTTTTTT. Translation gives CSARGFTSGRNTGELFF.

Ten or more counts support this clonotype. The chain joins TRBV11-3 to TRBJ2-5; the D gene could be TRBD1 or TRBD2 (7 bases each). The CDR3 sequence is 14 residues long. With 5 bases removed from V and 4 bases from J, the gap between germline ends came to 14 bases. Germline CDR1 SGHNT, CDR2 YENEEA. CDR3 in amino acids: CASSGEGARETQYF. As DNA, the CDR3 is TGTGCCAGCAGCGGGGAGGGGGCGCGAGAGACCCAGTACTTC.

This clonotype was found a few times. The rearrangement joins TRBV5-1 to TRBJ1-2, with a possible D match to TRBD1 (5 bases). V lost 4 bases and J lost 4, with 11 bases in between. Per germline, CDR1 SGHRS and CDR2 YFSETQ. CDR3 length: 13 residues. The CDR3 nucleotides are TGCGCCAGCAGCCTCGACAGTACCTATGGCTACACCTTC. This encodes CASSLDSTYGYTF.

V gene TRBV11-2 combines with J gene TRBJ2-1; D perhaps matches TRBD1 (6 bases). V lost 7 bases, J lost 6 bases, and 22 bases lay in between. The V gene's germline CDR1 is SGHAT and CDR2 FQNNGV. The CDR3 sequence is 16 residues long. This CDR3 reads CASIRMTGFGRNEQFF. CDR3 nucleotides: TGTGCCAGCATCCGCATGACAGGATTTGGGCGCAATGAGCAGTTCTTC.

The rearrangement joins TRBV18 to TRBJ2-2; D not certain. CDR1 is KGHSH, CDR2 LQKENI, per germline. CDR3 length equals 15 residues. The V end was cut by 3 bases, the J end by 0 bases, with 8 bases between. CDR3 loop: CASSPTTPNTGELFF. The CDR3 coding sequence is TGTGCCAGCTCACCGACGACACCGAACACCGGGGAGCTGTTTTTT. The variable domain in full, with the rest retrieved from reference TRBV18 and TRBJ2-2, is NAGVMQNPRHLVRRRGQEARLRCSPMKGHSHVYWYRQLPEEGLKFMVYLQKENIIDESGMPKERFSAEFPKEGPSILRIQQVVRGDSAAYFCASSPTTPNTGELFFGEGSRLTVL.

This clonotype has only one observation. The rearrangement links TRBV24-1 to TRBJ2-3; the D is unclear. The CDR3 totals 15 residues. The V gene's germline CDR1 is KGHDR and CDR2 SFDVKD. V was shortened by 7 bases and J by 2 bases, with 15 bases between the two germline ends. The CDR3 loop is CATSPRSATTDTQYF. The CDR3, as DNA: TGTGCCACCAGCCCAAGATCAGCGACCACAGATACGCAGTATTTT.

This clonotype showed up just once. The CDR3 DNA follows: TGCGCCAGCAGCTTGGAGGGCAGCAGTACTAATGAAAAACTGTTTTTT. Protein product: CASSLEGSSTNEKLFF. V is TRBV5-1 and J is TRBJ1-4; D call uncertain. This CDR3 has 16 amino acids. Germline loops: CDR1 SGHRS, CDR2 YFSETQ. V dropped 0 bases and J dropped 2 bases, with 11 bases sitting between them.

The chain couples TRBV9 to TRBJ2-3; the D gene is possibly TRBD2 (6 bases). CDR3 size: 16 residues. CDR1 SGDLS and CDR2 YYNGEE come from the germline V gene. The V end lost 4 bases, the J end lost 2 bases, and 17 bases lay between the germline ends. CDR3 DNA: TGTGCCAGCAGCCCGCCGTCGGGAGAGCCCACAGATACGCAGTATTTT. Translated: CASSPPSGEPTDTQYF. Drawing the rest from reference TRBV9 and TRBJ2-3, the complete variable domain is DSGVTQTPKHLITATGQRVTLRCSPRSGDLSVYWYQQSLDQGLQFLIQYYNGEERAKGNILERFSAQQFPDLHSELNLSSLELGDSALYFCASSPPSGEPTDTQYFGPGTRLTVL.

This clonotype was counted a few times. V gene TRBV6-1 combines with J gene TRBJ1-2; no clear D gene. The V end lost 5 bases, the J end lost 4 bases, and 14 bases lay between the germline ends. The CDR3 runs 14 residues. Germline V gene sequence: CDR1 MNHNS, CDR2 SASEGT. The CDR3 reads CASSLGRGFYGYTF. CDR3 bases: TGTGCCAGCAGTCTCGGACGGGGTTTCTATGGCTACACCTTC.

The chain links TRBV4-1 to TRBJ2-3; TRBD1 matches at 7 bases. J gave up 2 bases and V 1 base, and 9 bases lay outside the gene matches. CDR1 and CDR2 (germline): MGHRA, YSYEKL. The CDR3 consists of 17 residues. In DNA, the CDR3 is TGCGCCAGCAGCCAAGGACAGGGAAGACTCGACACAGATACGCAGTATTTT. It translates to CASSQGQGRLDTDTQYF.

The table lists this clonotype with a few counts. V is TRBV6-1 and J is TRBJ2-7, with TRBD2 matching 7 bases. Germline V gene data show CDR1 as MNHNS and CDR2 as SASEGT. Losses at the gene ends were 10 bases for V and 6 bases for J; bases not matched to a gene: 18. There are 15 residues in the CDR3. CDR3 sequence: CATRPLGRESGEQYF. CDR3 bases: TGTGCCACCCGGCCCCTCGGGCGGGAGTCCGGCGAGCAGTACTTC.

A few counts support this clonotype. The CDR3 DNA reads as TGCGCCAGCAGCTCCGGGTACGACTATGGCTACACCTTC. It is translated as CASSSGYDYGYTF. The chain joins TRBV5-1 to TRBJ1-2; D is uncertain. V was cut by 3 bases and J by 3 bases, with 9 bases left in between. Germline-derived CDR1 and CDR2 are SGHRS and YFSETQ. This CDR3 is built from 13 residues.

This clonotype was found a few times. The chain employs TRBV6-1 and TRBJ1-1; D not resolved. Germline CDR1 and CDR2: MNHNS and SASEGT. The V end was cut by 4 bases, the J end by 0 bases, with 6 bases between. The CDR3 consists of 13 residues. The CDR3 sequence is CASSVRMNTEAFF. CDR3 DNA sequence: TGTGCCAGCAGTGTCCGGATGAACACTGAAGCTTTCTTT.

There are many counts of this clonotype. This rearrangement joins TRBV11-3 to TRBJ2-5; 9 bases line up with TRBD1. Trimming cost V 5 bases and J 5 bases; bases outside gene matches: 9. The germline gives CDR1 SGHNT, CDR2 YENEEA. The CDR3 runs to 15 residues. In DNA form, the CDR3 reads TGTGCCAGCAGCGCCAGGGACAGGGAAGCCGAGACCCAGTACTTC. Translated: CASSARDREAETQYF.

The sample holds many counts of this clonotype. CDR3 amino acids: CSAADSYEQYF. The DNA of the CDR3 is TGCAGTGCGGCAGACTCCTACGAGCAGTACTTC. J is TRBJ2-7 and V is TRBV20-1, with D unresolved. Germline V gene lookup returns CDR1 DFQATT and CDR2 SNEGSKA (reference sequence). V shed 6 bases and J shed 0 bases, with 6 bases lying between them. This CDR3 comprises 11 residues.

This clonotype has a handful of counts. The rearrangement joins TRBV11-3 to TRBJ2-3, with unresolved D. V was shortened by 1 base and J by 4 bases, with 9 bases between the two germline ends. Per germline, CDR1 SGHNT and CDR2 YENEEA. CDR3 size: 14 residues. The CDR3 here is CASSLVLGADTQYF. The CDR3 DNA sequence: TGTGCCAGCAGCTTAGTTCTAGGTGCAGATACGCAGTATTTT.

This clonotype has at least ten counts. The chain is built from TRBV24-1 and TRBJ2-5, with D possibly TRBD1 on 6 matching bases. Germline lookup yields CDR1 KGHDR and CDR2 SFDVKD. The ends were cut back, 4 bases at V and 5 bases at J, with 10 bases in the middle. The CDR3 consists of 13 residues. The CDR3 coding sequence is TGTGCCACCAGTGAGTTCCAGGGGGAGACCCAGTACTTC. Protein product: CATSEFQGETQYF.

The chain carries TRBV14 and TRBJ1-1, with D unresolved. The germline gives CDR1 SGHDN, CDR2 FVKESK. The CDR3 is 15 residues long. The germline V and J ends were trimmed by 0 bases and 4 bases, with 12 bases remaining between them. The CDR3: CASSQDLGLSTEAFF. DNA of the CDR3: TGTGCCAGCAGCCAAGACCTGGGTTTAAGCACTGAAGCTTTCTTT.